This TCR beta chain came from a study of blood T cell repertoires in COVID-19. Donors in Cohort 3 counted as recovered after two negative PCRs, clearance, or symptom resolution. Germline V lookup: CDR1 SEHNR, CDR2 FQNEAQ (reference sequence). CDR3 size: 17 residues. Trimming stripped 4 bases from V and 3 bases from J, with 21 bases between. Original methodology: Cell counts per sample came from amplifying reference gene primers. Generated by immunoSEQ multiplex PCR, the TCRdb table keeps only in-frame clones and is missing some. V and J calls and clone size are as listed in that table; D and trimming were resolved from the DNA. The data hold about 350,000 clones, with less than 90% observed a single time.

Specimen: PBMCs or T cells enriched from blood (not recorded which). The TCR originated in a woman in her 30s who had recovered from COVID-19. The chain uses TRBV7-9 and TRBJ1-1; TRBD1 is a possible D gene (6 bases). The CDR3 coding sequence is TGTGCCAGCAGCTACGCTTTGCGGGGGCTCAGATACACTGAAGCTTTCTTT. Translation: CASSYALRGLRYTEAFF. The whole variable domain, filled in from reference TRBV7-9 and TRBJ1-1, reads DTGVSQNPRHKITKRGQNVTFRCDPISEHNRLYWYRQTLGQGPEFLTYFQNEAQLEKSRLLSDRFSAERPKGSFSTLEIQRTEQGDSAMYLCASSYALRGLRYTEAFFGQGTRLTVV.